These 20 T cell receptor beta chains originate from one sample sequenced in a study of cytomegalovirus exposure and HLA in healthy donors. Generated by immunoSEQ multiplex PCR, the TCRdb table keeps only in-frame clones and is missing some. Of roughly 220,000 clones detected, about nine tenths appear once; the ten largest clones hold 0.8% to 1.2%. Sequenced input: PBMCs. The receptors derive from a woman between 18 and 30 years old in good health and CMV-seronegative.

The chain uses TRBV1 and TRBJ2-2; TRBD2, the table's D call, was not compared with the DNA. TRBV1 is a listed pseudogene. The CDR3 is made up of 15 amino acids. In DNA, the CDR3 is TGCACCAGCAGCCAAGGGACTTCGCCCACCGGGGAGCTGTTTTTT. This sequence encodes CTSSQGTSPTGELFF.

V is TRBV4-1 and J is TRBJ2-6; D gene ambiguous. Germline V gene data show CDR1 as MGHRA and CDR2 as YSYEKL. The V gene lost 3 bases and the J gene lost 0 bases, with 3 bases spanning the gap. This CDR3 comprises 14 residues. The CDR3, as DNA: TGCGCCAGCAGCCAGAGCTCTGGGGCCAACGTCCTGACTTTC. Amino acids: CASSQSSGANVLTF.

This chain connects TRBV11-1 to TRBJ2-1; TRBD2 agrees at 7 bases. This CDR3 has 16 residues. Germline CDR1 is SGHAT and CDR2 is FQDESV (reference sequence). The trim removed 4 bases at V and 9 bases at J, leaving 15 bases unmatched. Here the CDR3 DNA reads TGTGCCAGCAGCTCCTCGTTGACAGCGGGATGGAGTGAGCAGTTCTTC. This sequence encodes CASSSSLTAGWSEQFF. Full variable domain (outside the CDR3, taken from reference TRBV11-1 and TRBJ2-1): EAEVAQSPRYKITEKSQAVAFWCDPISGHATLYWYRQILGQGPELLVQFQDESVVDDSQLPKDRFSAERLKGVDSTLKIQPAELGDSAMYLCASSSSLTAGWSEQFFGPGTRLTVL.

The chain is built from TRBV28 and TRBJ2-5; TRBD2 matches 13 bases. V dropped 5 bases and J dropped 5; count of bases not matched to a gene: 20. CDR3 size: 20 residues. Germline CDR1 reads MDHEN; CDR2 reads SYDVKM. The CDR3 DNA sequence: TGTGCCAGCAGTGTCTACCCACGACGAGGGACTAGCGGGACGCGGGAGACCCAGTACTTC. Translation gives CASSVYPRRGTSGTRETQYF.

This clone occurred once. The chain has TRBV5-6 and TRBJ2-3; the D is unclear. Trimming stripped 2 bases from V and 2 bases from J, with 3 bases between. This CDR3 contains 12 residues. Germline V CDR1 and CDR2: SGHDT, YYEEEE. CDR3 protein: CASSLLTDTQYF. CDR3 nucleotide sequence: TGTGCCAGCAGCTTACTCACAGATACGCAGTATTTT.

This clone has just one count. The chain links TRBV6-6 to TRBJ2-3; D gene uncertain. This CDR3 is built from 13 residues. The germline V gene has CDR1 MNHNY and CDR2 SVGAGI (reference sequence). Between the trimmed V and J ends, which lost 5 bases and 0 bases, there was a span of 6 bases. CDR3 nucleotides: TGTGCCAGCAGTGGAGCTAGCACAGATACGCAGTATTTT. Its protein is CASSGASTDTQYF.

This chain links TRBV7-3 with TRBJ2-3; TRBD2 is a possible D gene (6 bases). The germline V gene has CDR1 SGHTA and CDR2 FQGTGA. CDR3 length: 15 residues. The germline V and J ends were trimmed by 10 bases and 0 bases, with 17 bases remaining between them. CDR3 sequence reads: CATRAGGSSTDTQYF. CDR3 sequence (DNA): TGTGCCACACGGGCCGGGGGATCTAGCACAGATACGCAGTATTTT.

The chain recombines TRBV9 with TRBJ2-1; D possibly corresponds to TRBD2 (6 bases). V dropped 0 bases and J dropped 5 bases, with 21 bases sitting between them. The CDR3 runs 18 residues. Germline CDR1 SGDLS, CDR2 YYNGEE. The CDR3 nucleotides read TGTGCCAGCAGCGTAGTATGGGACCACGGCGGACTAAACAATGAGCAGTTCTTC. Translating gives CASSVVWDHGGLNNEQFF.

The chain has TRBV19 and TRBJ2-5; the match to TRBD1 covers 7 bases. This CDR3 is built from 17 residues. The germline CDR1 and CDR2 sequences are LNHDA and SQIVND (reference sequence). V gave up 4 bases and J gave up 0 bases; unmatched junction bases: 11. CDR3 in amino acids: CASSSVTLTGDQETQYF. DNA of the CDR3: TGTGCCAGTAGTAGCGTAACGTTAACAGGGGACCAAGAGACCCAGTACTTC.

Written as DNA, the CDR3 is TGTGCCAGCTCACCGTATTTACAGGGGCAGGTGAACACTGAAGCTTTCTTT. As protein: CASSPYLQGQVNTEAFF. The chain carries TRBV18 and TRBJ1-1; the match to TRBD1 covers 7 bases. Germline trimming cut 3 bases from V and 0 bases from J; bases unmatched to any gene: 10. The CDR3 has 17 amino acids. CDR1 is KGHSH, CDR2 LQKENI, per germline. The full variable domain, in which reference TRBV18 and TRBJ1-1 provide the parts outside the CDR3, is NAGVMQNPRHLVRRRGQEARLRCSPMKGHSHVYWYRQLPEEGLKFMVYLQKENIIDESGMPKERFSAEFPKEGPSILRIQQVVRGDSAAYFCASSPYLQGQVNTEAFFGQGTRLTVV.

The chain uses TRBV30 and TRBJ2-3; D unclear. The CDR3 extends over 12 amino acids. The V end lost 2 bases, the J end lost 2 bases, and 5 bases lay between the germline ends. Germline V gene lookup returns CDR1 GTSNPN and CDR2 SVGIG (reference sequence). The CDR3 reads CAWSPSTDTQYF. Written as DNA, the CDR3 is TGTGCCTGGAGTCCATCCACAGATACGCAGTATTTT.

V is TRBV7-2 and J is TRBJ2-7; perhaps TRBD1 as D (6 bases). The V gene lost 4 bases and the J gene lost 6 bases, with 10 bases spanning the gap. The length of the CDR3 is 12 residues. Germline loops: CDR1 SGHTA, CDR2 FQGNSA. The CDR3 nucleotides read TGTGCCAGCAGCTCAGGGGCTCGCGAGCAGTACTTC. Its protein product is CASSSGAREQYF.

The chain recombines TRBV28 with TRBJ2-3; 9 bases line up with TRBD1. Germline assignment: CDR1 MDHEN and CDR2 SYDVKM. V shed 4 bases, J shed 5 bases, and the junction held 10 bases outside the gene matches. This CDR3 region has 16 residues. CDR3 sequence reads: CASSSGGTGSGDTQYF. The CDR3 DNA reads as TGTGCCAGCAGTTCGGGTGGGACAGGGAGCGGAGATACGCAGTATTTT.

The rearrangement joins TRBV5-6 to TRBJ2-7, with TRBD1 matching over 7 bases. V shed 4 bases, J shed 5 bases, and the junction held 6 bases outside the gene matches. In germline, CDR1 is SGHDT, CDR2 YYEEEE. The CDR3 has 13 residues. Here the CDR3 reads CASSPTGANEQYF. In DNA form, the CDR3 reads TGTGCCAGCAGCCCTACAGGGGCCAACGAGCAGTACTTC. The variable domain in full, with the rest retrieved from reference TRBV5-6 and TRBJ2-7, is DAGVTQSPTHLIKTRGQQVTLRCSPKSGHDTVSWYQQALGQGPQFIFQYYEEEERQRGNFPDRFSGHQFPNYSSELNVNALLLGDSALYLCASSPTGANEQYFGPGTRLTVT.

The chain couples TRBV28 to TRBJ1-5; D may be TRBD1 (5 bases). V was clipped by 6 bases and J by 15 bases, with 15 bases between them. The CDR3 totals 11 residues. CDR1 and CDR2 from the germline V gene are MDHEN and SYDVKM. CDR3 in DNA: TGTGCCAGCAGGGATGGGGCCTCTCGGCATTTT. Protein sequence: CASRDGASRHF.

The V and J genes are TRBV15 and TRBJ1-2; weak D call: TRBD1 (6 bases). Trimming took 1 base from V and 5 from J, leaving 14 bases between them. The length of the CDR3 is 15 residues. Looked up from germline, CDR1 is LNHNV and CDR2 is YYDKDF (reference sequence). CDR3 bases: TGTGCCACCAGCAGAGTGGCAGCGGGGGCATATGGCTACACCTTC. This gives the protein CATSRVAAGAYGYTF.

The chain uses TRBV27 and TRBJ1-2, with unresolved D. This CDR3 spans 14 amino acids. Germline values: CDR1 MNHEY, CDR2 SMNVEV (reference sequence). Trimming removed 4 bases at V and 0 bases at J, with 9 bases between. The CDR3 DNA sequence: TGTGCCAGCAGTTCCACAGCAGCTAACTATGGCTACACCTTC. Amino acid sequence: CASSSTAANYGYTF.

The rearrangement uses TRBV28 and TRBJ2-7; 9 nucleotides align to TRBD1. After removal of 6 bases from V and 0 bases from J, the junction contained 6 bases not matched to a gene. The CDR3 extends over 15 amino acids. Germline V lookup: CDR1 MDHEN, CDR2 SYDVKM. For the CDR3, the DNA is TGTGCCAGCAGGGAACAGGGGGCAAGCTCCTACGAGCAGTACTTC. Translated, it gives CASREQGASSYEQYF.

The chain combines TRBV7-9 with TRBJ1-2; 9 positions match TRBD1. The V and J ends lost 5 bases and 3 bases, in that order; junction bases with no gene match: 10. The CDR3 extends over 16 amino acids. Germline values: CDR1 SEHNR, CDR2 FQNEAQ (reference sequence). CDR3 residues: CASSPDRGTIDYGYTF. CDR3 coding DNA: TGTGCCAGCAGCCCTGACAGGGGGACTATCGACTATGGCTACACCTTC. The full variable domain, with the rest looked up from reference TRBV7-9 and TRBJ1-2, is DTGVSQNPRHKITKRGQNVTFRCDPISEHNRLYWYRQTLGQGPEFLTYFQNEAQLEKSRLLSDRFSAERPKGSFSTLEIQRTEQGDSAMYLCASSPDRGTIDYGYTFGSGTRLTVV.

V is TRBV6-1 and J is TRBJ2-7; D is perhaps TRBD2 (5 bases). Germline CDR1 MNHNS, CDR2 SASEGT. The V end was cut by 6 bases, the J end by 0 bases, with 15 bases between. The CDR3 length is 15 residues. As DNA, the CDR3 is TGTGCCAGCAGCCGGACTGGCCCGAGCTCCTACGAGCAGTACTTC. Its translation is CASSRTGPSSYEQYF.